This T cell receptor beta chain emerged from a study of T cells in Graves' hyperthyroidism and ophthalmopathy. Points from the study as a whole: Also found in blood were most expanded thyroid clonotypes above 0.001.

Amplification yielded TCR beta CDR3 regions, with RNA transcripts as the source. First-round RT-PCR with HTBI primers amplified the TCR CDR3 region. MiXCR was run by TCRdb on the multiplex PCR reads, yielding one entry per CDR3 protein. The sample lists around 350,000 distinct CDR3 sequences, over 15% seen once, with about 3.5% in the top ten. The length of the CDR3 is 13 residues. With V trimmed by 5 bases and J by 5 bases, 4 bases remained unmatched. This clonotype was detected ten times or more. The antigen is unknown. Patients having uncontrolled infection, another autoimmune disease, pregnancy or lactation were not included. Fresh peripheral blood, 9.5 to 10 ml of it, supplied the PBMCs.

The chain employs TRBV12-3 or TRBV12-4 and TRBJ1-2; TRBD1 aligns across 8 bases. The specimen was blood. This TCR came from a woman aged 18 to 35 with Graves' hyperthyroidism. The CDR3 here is CASSLRTGYGYTF. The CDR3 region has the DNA TGTGCCAGCAGTCTCCGGACAGGGTATGGCTACACCTTC.